This TCR beta chain was sequenced for a study of blood T cells in healthy people across ages (dated by TCRdb to between 2015 and 2016). In the study overall: In model experiments, template switching captured roughly one uniquely barcoded TCR beta cDNA molecule for every two T cells. Donors were grouped into four age groups: young (average approximately 16 years), middle-aged (about 40), aged (around 66) and long-lived (approximately 75). To track age-related changes in TCR beta repertoire diversity, the study relied on deep sequencing normalized with unique cDNA molecular identifiers. The study analyzed two additional independent replicas of 1 million unique cDNA reads from the same blood draw for two donors, one aged 18 to 30 and one aged 80 or older.

Overall results and qualifications from the work: There was a strong correlation between observed TCR beta diversity and the percentage of naive T cells measured by flow cytometry. Because profiling used bulk unsorted PBMCs, naive and antigen-experienced compartments could not be compared conclusively. Compared with the aged group, the long-lived group had more naive CD4+ T cells, fewer expanded clones and increased TCR diversity, a pattern suggesting age selection. As age increased, observed TCR beta diversity per million T cells dropped in a roughly linear way, and a significant reduction was already evident by age 40. Donor CMV infection status was unknown, potentially confounding age-related changes in expanded clonotypes. Estimates of total diversity based on one million sequenced T cells were regarded as lower bounds and as underestimates.

V is clipped by 11 bases and J by 1 base, and the sequence between their germline boundaries is 9 bases long. Taken from cysteine to phenylalanine, the CDR3 has 12 residues. The retained sequence is limited to the CDR3, 36 bases, with the frame set at the first base. CDR1 and CDR2 (MDHEN, SYDVKM) derive from the germline V gene. The donors were roughly 39 Caucasian individuals from Russia, aged about 6 to 95 years, who were systemically healthy. Roughly 9 milliliters of peripheral blood were drawn from each donor into EDTA-treated Vacutainer tubes. Ficoll-Paque density-gradient centrifugation was used to isolate PBMCs, with at least 7 million per sample. Total RNA, at least 5.5 micrograms per sample, was extracted from PBMCs with Trizol reagent. Naive CD45RAhigh/CD27high T cell percentages were measured by flow cytometry on a PBMC aliquot from every donor. The library was obtained by 5' RACE. These reads were obtained on an Illumina HiSeq 2500. A second PCR of about 7 to 12 cycles was run with a J-beta primer mix and a sample-barcoded 5' primer. A template-switch 5' adaptor carrying 12 random nucleotides introduced a unique molecular identifier onto each TCR beta cDNA molecule. At least 2.5 million CDR3-containing paired-end reads were obtained from each sample. The Mint cDNA synthesis kit, primed by a TRBC-specific oligonucleotide, was used to synthesize first-strand cDNA from all RNA. Following uracil-DNA glycosylase treatment, a first 18-cycle PCR with universal primers M1SS and BC2_uni_R was performed on all cDNA. The original pipeline was this. Normalization of each sample was performed by random selection of 1 million high-quality reads, each carrying a distinct molecular identifier. Instead of being binned into consensus sequences, reads that shared molecular identifiers were thrown out. MiTCR, run with a Q25 quality threshold and the strictest error-elimination algorithm, handled CDR3 identification, clonotype clustering and error correction. A nonparametric unseen species model with Euler transformation was used to estimate a lower bound on total TCR beta diversity. Through fastp at Q25 and MiXCR, TCRdb rebuilt clones from the public reads, retaining in-frame beta chains. Records with the same CDR3 protein are collapsed into one entry carrying the most frequent genes and DNA. The authors' filters were not applied to this entry. The sample records 750,000 to 1,000,000 distinct CDR3 sequences, almost 30% of which are singletons. The ten largest clones represent roughly 10% of the sample.

Details on this clonotype: This clone's antigen is unknown. Base qualities are not recorded, but no much larger clone differs from it by a single base.

These data were also filed under a second study, of T cells of mothers and their children. Per that second paper: Donors were nine systemically healthy Caucasian individuals: three mothers and their six children. cDNA synthesis used all of the extracted RNA, with roughly 1.6 ug of RNA in each 15 ul reaction. In the second PCR, sample barcodes and 2-4 random nucleotides were introduced via the M1S primer. Over 9 million TCR beta CDR3 reads came from each mother, compared with 3.3 million or so reads from each child. TCR recombination output is similarly shaped by thymic selection in related and unrelated pairs, with a minor effect exerted by inherited differences. Normalized repertoire overlap in related mother-child pairs was always slightly higher than in unrelated mother-child pairs, but the difference was never significant. No persistent microchimeric T cell clones were detected, at a sensitivity of approximately 100 clones per million clonotypes. In the study, deep NGS was used to compare the TCR beta repertoires of mothers and children, and features distinguishing related mother-child pairs from unrelated individuals were sought. Mothers averaged 40 +/- 4 years of age and children averaged approximately 11 +/- 4 years. After adapters were ligated using NEBNext reagents, the libraries underwent 100+100 nt paired-end sequencing on an Illumina HiSeq 2000. To prevent cross-contamination, the mother and child libraries were prepared one month apart and sequenced in separate runs. For each donor, somewhere between 500,000 and 2,000,000 distinct TCR beta clonotypes were identified. Naive TCR beta clonotypes were estimated from low-frequency clonotypes matched to each donor's FACS-determined naive share, without sorting.

This TCR was sampled from a woman between 35 and 50 years old in good health. The chain is encoded by TRBV28 joined to TRBJ1-5; TRBD1 is possibly the D segment (6 matching bases). Specimen: blood. The nucleotide sequence reads TGTGCCGAGGGGGTAAGCAATCAGCCCCAGCATTTT. Its amino acids are CAEGVSNQPQHF.